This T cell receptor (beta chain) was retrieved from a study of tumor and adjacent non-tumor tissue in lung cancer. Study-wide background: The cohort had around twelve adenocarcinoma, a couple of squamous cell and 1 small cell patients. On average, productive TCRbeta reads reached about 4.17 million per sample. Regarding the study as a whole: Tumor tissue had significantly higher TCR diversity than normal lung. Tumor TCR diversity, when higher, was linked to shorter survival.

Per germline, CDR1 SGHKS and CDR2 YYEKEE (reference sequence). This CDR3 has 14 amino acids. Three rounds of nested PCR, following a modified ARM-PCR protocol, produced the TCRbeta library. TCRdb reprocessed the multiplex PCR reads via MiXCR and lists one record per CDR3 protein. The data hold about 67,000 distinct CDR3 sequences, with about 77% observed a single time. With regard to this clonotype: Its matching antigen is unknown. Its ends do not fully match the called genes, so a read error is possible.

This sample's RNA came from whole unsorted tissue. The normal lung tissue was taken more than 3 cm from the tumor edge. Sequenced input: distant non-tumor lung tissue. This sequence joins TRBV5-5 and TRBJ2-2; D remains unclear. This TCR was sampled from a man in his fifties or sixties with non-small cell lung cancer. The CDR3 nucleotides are TGTGCCAGCAGCTCTTCCTGGCCCGCCGTGGAGTTGTTTTTT. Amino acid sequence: CASSSSWPAVELFF.